This entry concerns a single T cell receptor (beta chain). The data are from a study of blood T cell repertoires in COVID-19. At the level of the study: Acute and convalescent COVID-19 samples came from the United States, Italy and Spain.

The germline gives CDR1 LGHDT, CDR2 YNNKEL (reference sequence). The CDR3 runs to 17 residues. J was trimmed by 2 bases and V by 6 bases; bases with no gene match: 12. Data came from immunoSEQ multiplex PCR; TCRdb stores just in-frame clones and leaves some out. The table records approximately 280,000 clones, roughly 90% of them present only once. The chain has TRBV3-1 (or the pseudogene TRBV3-2) and TRBJ1-2; 10 nucleotides match TRBD1. Material for sequencing was peripheral blood. The clonotype comes from a man in his forties or fifties with acute or convalescent COVID-19. CDR3 nucleotides: TGTGCCAGCAGGGGGTCGGACAGGGGGATAGGAAACTATGGCTACACCTTC. It is translated as CASRGSDRGIGNYGYTF.